The clone carrying this TCR beta chain was recorded at least ten times. The antigen remains unidentified. This record belongs to a study of regulatory T cells in long-lasting Graves disease. V lost 4 bases and J 1 base, leaving 10 bases between the germline ends. In germline, CDR1 is ENHRY, CDR2 SYGVKD. This CDR3 has 14 residues. HTBI primers from iRepertoire and Arm-PCR of CDR3 regions yielded the TCR beta libraries. One entry per CDR3 protein results from TCRdb running MiXCR on the multiplex PCR reads. The sample includes nearly 350,000 distinct CDR3 sequences, roughly a fifth of them seen just once. Study-wide results and caveats: Gene preferences differed: TRBV28, TRBJ1-2, TRBJ2-5 in persistent cases. Accuracy could have been hurt by small sample size.

Time point specified: persistent/refractory GD, antithyroid drugs over 5 years with positive TRAb. Generation of the TCR library employed RNA extracted from PBMCs. Patients of an endocrinology department in Xi'an, China, were included. The source was peripheral blood mononuclear cells (PBMCs), collected when the disease was refractory, from a patient treated with antithyroid drugs. V gene TRBV10-3 combines with J gene TRBJ1-1; D not resolved. This TCR came from a female donor with Graves disease. CDR3 protein: CAISGRKKNTEAFF. In nucleotides, the CDR3 is TGTGCCATCAGTGGAAGGAAGAAGAACACTGAAGCTTTCTTT.